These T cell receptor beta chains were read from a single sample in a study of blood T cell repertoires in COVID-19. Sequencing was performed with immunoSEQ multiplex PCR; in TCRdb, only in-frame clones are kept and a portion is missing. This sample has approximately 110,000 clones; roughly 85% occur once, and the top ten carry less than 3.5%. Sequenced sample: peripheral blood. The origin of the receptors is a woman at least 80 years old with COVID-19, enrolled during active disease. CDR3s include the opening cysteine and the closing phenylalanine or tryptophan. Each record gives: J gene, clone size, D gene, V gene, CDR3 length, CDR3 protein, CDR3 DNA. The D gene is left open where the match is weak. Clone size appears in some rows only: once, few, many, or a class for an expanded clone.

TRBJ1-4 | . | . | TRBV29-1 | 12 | CSVADRNEKLFF | TGCAGCGTAGCGGACCGCAATGAAAAACTGTTTTTT
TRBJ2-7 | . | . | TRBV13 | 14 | CASSERDRTYEQYF | TGTGCCAGCAGCGAGAGAGACAGAACCTACGAGCAGTACTTC
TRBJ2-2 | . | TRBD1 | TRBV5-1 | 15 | CASSKDRVNTGELFF | TGCGCCAGCAGCAAAGACAGGGTAAACACCGGGGAGCTGTTTTTT
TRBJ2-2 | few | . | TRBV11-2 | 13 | CASSSSGTGELFF | TGTGCCAGCAGCTCCTCCGGCACCGGGGAGCTGTTTTTT
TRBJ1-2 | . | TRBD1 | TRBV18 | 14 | CASSPDRVNYGYTF | TGTGCCAGCTCACCGGACAGGGTCAACTATGGCTACACCTTC
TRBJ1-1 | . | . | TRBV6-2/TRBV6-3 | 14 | CASSWGVENTEAFF | TGTGCCAGCAGTTGGGGGGTGGAGAACACTGAAGCTTTCTTT
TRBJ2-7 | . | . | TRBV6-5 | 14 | CASSYSGTTYEQYF | TGTGCCAGCAGTTACTCGGGGACAACCTACGAGCAGTACTTC
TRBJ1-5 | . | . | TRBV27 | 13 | CASSFSVDQPQHF | TGTGCCAGCAGTTTTTCCGTCGATCAGCCCCAGCATTTT
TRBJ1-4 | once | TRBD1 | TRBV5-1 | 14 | CASSGGQANEKLFF | TGCGCCAGCAGCGGGGGACAGGCTAATGAAAAACTGTTTTTT
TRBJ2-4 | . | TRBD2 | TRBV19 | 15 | CASSTLAGAQNIQYF | TGTGCCAGTAGTACGTTAGCGGGAGCCCAAAACATTCAGTACTTC
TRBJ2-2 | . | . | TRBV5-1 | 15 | CASSGGQLNTGELFF | TGCGCCAGCAGCGGCGGACAGCTGAACACCGGGGAGCTGTTTTTT
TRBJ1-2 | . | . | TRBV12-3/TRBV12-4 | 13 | CASSLGQTYGYTF | TGTGCCAGCAGTTTAGGGCAGACTTATGGCTACACCTTC
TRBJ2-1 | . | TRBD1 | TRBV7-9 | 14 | CASSLEQGVDEQFF | TGTGCCAGCAGCTTGGAACAGGGGGTCGATGAGCAGTTCTTC
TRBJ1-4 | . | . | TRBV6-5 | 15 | CASSYSKSQIEKLFF | TGTGCCAGCAGTTACTCGAAGTCGCAGATTGAAAAACTGTTTTTT
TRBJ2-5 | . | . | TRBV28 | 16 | CASSPERQAYQETQYF | TGTGCCAGCAGTCCTGAGAGACAGGCCTACCAAGAGACCCAGTACTTC
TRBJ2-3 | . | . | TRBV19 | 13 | CASSPDRSDTQYF | TGTGCCAGTAGTCCCGACAGATCTGATACGCAGTATTTT
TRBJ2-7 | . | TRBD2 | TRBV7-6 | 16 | CASSPTPSGRSDEQYF | TGTGCCAGCAGCCCGACGCCTAGCGGGAGGAGCGACGAGCAGTACTTC
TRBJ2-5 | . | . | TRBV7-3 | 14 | CASSGGSGGETQYF | TGTGCCAGCAGCGGGGGTAGCGGTGGGGAGACCCAGTACTTC
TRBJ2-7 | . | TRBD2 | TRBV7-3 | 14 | CASSLVGGVDEQYF | TGTGCCAGCAGCTTAGTCGGGGGGGTTGACGAGCAGTACTTC
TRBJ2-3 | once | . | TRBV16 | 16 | CASSQSPSDHTDTQYF | TGTGCCAGCAGCCAATCGCCTAGCGACCACACAGATACGCAGTATTTT
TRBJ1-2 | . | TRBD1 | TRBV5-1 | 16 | CASSLGSGTVTGGYTF | TGCGCCAGCAGCTTGGGATCCGGGACAGTAACGGGAGGCTACACCTTC
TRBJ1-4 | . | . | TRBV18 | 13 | CASSLGGVEKLFF | TGTGCCAGCTCACTCGGAGGGGTTGAAAAACTGTTTTTT
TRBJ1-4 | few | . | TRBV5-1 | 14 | CASSLDRANEKLFF | TGCGCCAGCAGCTTGGACAGGGCTAATGAAAAACTGTTTTTT
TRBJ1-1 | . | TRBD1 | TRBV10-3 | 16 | CAISGNRGALNTEAFF | TGTGCCATCAGTGGGAACAGGGGGGCGTTGAACACTGAAGCTTTCTTT
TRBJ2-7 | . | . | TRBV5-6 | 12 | CASSLTRYEQYF | TGTGCCAGCAGCCTCACCCGGTACGAGCAGTACTTC
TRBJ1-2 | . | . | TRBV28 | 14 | CASTSGGASYGYTF | TGTGCCAGCACCAGCGGGGGAGCGAGCTATGGCTACACCTTC
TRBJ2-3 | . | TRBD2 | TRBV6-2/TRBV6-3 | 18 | CASSYSLTSGKDTDTQYF | TGTGCCAGCAGTTACTCCCTGACTAGCGGGAAAGACACAGATACGCAGTATTTT
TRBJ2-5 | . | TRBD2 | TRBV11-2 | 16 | CASSLPSSGRPETQYF | TGTGCCAGCAGCTTACCTTCTAGCGGGAGACCAGAGACCCAGTACTTC